This T cell receptor (beta chain) was captured in a study of T cell responses to AZD1222 COVID-19 vaccine. Produced via immunoSEQ multiplex PCR; TCRdb's table is partial and in-frame only. Of roughly 170,000 clones listed, approximately 91% are singletons. V was trimmed by 8 bases and J by 13 bases, leaving 21 bases between them. The CDR3 runs 14 residues. Germline CDR1 is MNHEY and CDR2 is SVGAGI. The sequence derives from an adult in good health. The starting material was peripheral blood, obtained on day 0 of AZD1222 vaccination. The rearrangement links TRBV6-5 to TRBJ1-6; D is unclear. The CDR3 DNA reads TGTGCCAGCTGGAAGAGGGAGGTTGTAAGGCCCCTCCACTTT. Amino acid sequence: CASWKREVVRPLHF.